One sample yielded the 22 T cell receptor beta chains listed below, sequenced in a study of early stage breast cancer tumors. Generated by immunoSEQ multiplex PCR, the TCRdb table keeps only in-frame clones and is missing some. The sample lists 40,000 to 60,000 clones, roughly 84% occurring once. Sequencing was performed on blood. The receptors here all came from a person aged 45-60 years with breast cancer.

This clone was detected once. The chain recombines TRBV4-3 with TRBJ2-3; D uncertain. Trimming stripped 0 bases from V and 1 base from J, with 14 bases between. Germline CDR1 and CDR2: LGHNA and YSLEER. CDR3 size: 17 residues. In nucleotides, the CDR3 is TGCGCCAGCAGCCAAGATCTAGGGCGGTCGGGCACAGATACGCAGTATTTT. Amino acid sequence: CASSQDLGRSGTDTQYF.

This chain connects TRBV7-2 to TRBJ2-3, with 7 bases lining up with TRBD2. Germline CDR1 and CDR2: SGHTA and FQGNSA. V lost 5 bases, J lost 0 bases, and 5 bases stayed unmatched. CDR3 length equals 15 residues. CDR3 sequence (DNA): TGTGCCAGCAGCCCCCTGGGGGGGAGCACAGATACGCAGTATTTT. It is translated as CASSPLGGSTDTQYF.

V is TRBV18 and J is TRBJ1-4; no clear D. There are 13 residues in the CDR3. The germline gives CDR1 KGHSH, CDR2 LQKENI. The ends were cut back, 9 bases at V and 0 bases at J, with 8 bases in the middle. CDR3 coding DNA: TGTGCCAGTGCGCGGTCAACTAATGAAAAACTGTTTTTT. This gives the protein CASARSTNEKLFF.

The chain couples TRBV19 to TRBJ2-1; 9 bases map to TRBD1. V was pared by 5 bases and J by 10 bases, with 9 bases of the junction left unmatched. The germline CDR1 and CDR2 sequences are LNHDA and SQIVND (reference sequence). The CDR3 covers 14 residues. The CDR3 protein is CASSDGTGPWEQFF. CDR3 DNA: TGTGCCAGTAGTGACGGGACAGGGCCTTGGGAGCAGTTCTTC.

The rearrangement links TRBV7-2 to TRBJ2-3, with 10 bases fitting TRBD2. There are 15 residues in the CDR3. Germline assignment: CDR1 SGHTA and CDR2 FQGNSA. J was trimmed by 5 bases and V by 3 bases; bases with no gene match: 5. DNA of the CDR3: TGTGCCAGCAGCTTGAGCGGGGGGGCCGGAGATACGCAGTATTTT. Its translation: CASSLSGGAGDTQYF.

This clone was counted a few times. This chain connects TRBV11-2 to TRBJ2-7; 9 nucleotides agree with TRBD1. This CDR3 has 15 residues. Trimming cost V 5 bases and J 7 bases; bases outside gene matches: 12. Germline V gives CDR1 SGHAT, CDR2 FQNNGV. This chain's CDR3 is CASSPRGQGVDEQYF. For the CDR3, the DNA is TGTGCCAGCAGCCCGAGGGGACAGGGCGTTGATGAGCAGTACTTC. The whole variable domain, remainder taken from reference TRBV11-2 and TRBJ2-7, is EAGVAQSPRYKIIEKRQSVAFWCNPISGHATLYWYQQILGQGPKLLIQFQNNGVVDDSQLPKDRFSAERLKGVDSTLKIQPAKLEDSAVYLCASSPRGQGVDEQYFGPGTRLTVT.

V is TRBV29-1 and J is TRBJ2-5; D may match TRBD1 or TRBD2 (6 bases each). This CDR3 contains 12 residues. From germline, CDR1 is SQVTM and CDR2 ANQGSEA. V gave up 8 bases and J gave up 5 bases, with 15 bases separating them. The CDR3 protein is CSPVEGGETQYF. The DNA for the CDR3 is TGCAGCCCCGTCGAAGGGGGGGAGACCCAGTACTTC.

In its sample, this clone was seen a few times. The chain has TRBV6-5 and TRBJ1-5, with 9 bases that match TRBD1. Germline-derived CDR1 and CDR2 are MNHEY and SVGAGI. The CDR3 extends over 14 amino acids. Losses at the gene ends were 0 bases for V and 9 bases for J; bases not matched to a gene: 3. DNA for the CDR3: TGTGCCAGCAGTTACTCAAGGACAGGGGTGCCCCAGCATTTT. Translated, it gives CASSYSRTGVPQHF.

V usage is TRBV9 and J usage is TRBJ2-7, with D possibly matching TRBD2 (5 bases). The CDR3 sequence is 14 residues long. V gave up 7 bases and J gave up 0 bases, with 14 bases separating them. Germline V lookup: CDR1 SGDLS, CDR2 YYNGEE. CDR3 DNA sequence: TGTGCCAGCCGGGGTAGCGAGAGCTCCTACGAGCAGTACTTC. Protein product: CASRGSESSYEQYF.

The chain links TRBV5-1 to TRBJ2-3; D unresolved. With 4 bases removed from V and 4 bases from J, the gap between germline ends came to 7 bases. CDR3 length equals 12 residues. CDR1 and CDR2 (germline): SGHRS, YFSETQ. The CDR3 is CASSRLADTQYF. The CDR3 DNA is TGCGCCAGCAGCCGGTTGGCAGATACGCAGTATTTT.

This chain uses TRBV5-4 with TRBJ2-7, with TRBD2 identical over 8 bases. Germline values: CDR1 SGHNT, CDR2 YYREEE (reference sequence). V lost 2 bases, J lost 4 bases, and 5 bases stayed unmatched. The CDR3 is 14 residues long. This CDR3 reads CASSLLAEPYEQYF. The CDR3 region has the DNA TGTGCCAGCAGCTTACTAGCGGAGCCGTACGAGCAGTACTTC.

The gene calls are TRBV9 and TRBJ1-4, with a possible D match to TRBD1 (6 bases). Germline V gene sequence: CDR1 SGDLS, CDR2 YYNGEE. The CDR3 consists of 16 residues. V was trimmed by 0 bases and J by 5 bases, leaving 14 bases between them. CDR3 sequence: CASSVEGERSNEKLFF. CDR3 sequence (DNA): TGTGCCAGCAGCGTAGAGGGGGAGCGGTCCAATGAAAAACTGTTTTTT.

This chain links TRBV5-6 with TRBJ1-1; D not certain. With 0 bases removed from V and 2 bases from J, the gap between germline ends came to 8 bases. There are 14 residues in the CDR3. CDR1 and CDR2 from the germline V gene are SGHDT and YYEEEE. This CDR3 reads CASSLDVRNTEAFF. The CDR3 nucleotides read TGTGCCAGCAGCTTGGACGTCAGAAACACTGAAGCTTTCTTT.

CDR3 in amino acids: CASSLGLAGGETQYF. CDR3 sequence (DNA): TGCGCCAGCAGCCTTGGACTAGCGGGTGGGGAGACCCAGTACTTC. The J gene is TRBJ2-5, the V gene TRBV4-3; 11 nucleotides align to TRBD2. CDR3 size: 15 residues. V lost 4 bases to trimming and J lost 5 bases; unmatched junction nucleotides: 6. Germline V gives CDR1 LGHNA, CDR2 YSLEER.

This clone was counted a few times. This chain uses TRBV4-3 with TRBJ1-3, with D maybe TRBD1 (5 bases). This CDR3 region has 17 residues. Germline CDR1 and CDR2: LGHNA and YSLEER. Trimming stripped 0 bases from V and 3 bases from J, with 15 bases between. CDR3 DNA sequence: TGCGCCAGCAGCCAAGATAAAACAGGTGTAGGTGGAAACACCATATATTTT. This sequence encodes CASSQDKTGVGGNTIYF.

This clone was detected only a few times. This chain uses TRBV5-1 with TRBJ1-2; tentatively, D is TRBD1 (5 bases). V was clipped by 5 bases and J by 4 bases, with 12 bases between them. Germline V gene sequence: CDR1 SGHRS, CDR2 YFSETQ. CDR3 length: 13 residues. The CDR3 region has the DNA TGCGCCAGCAGGACGCAGGGAGGCTATGGCTACACCTTC. This translates into CASRTQGGYGYTF.

The chain employs TRBV19 and TRBJ2-3, with TRBD1 matching over 9 bases. The length of the CDR3 is 16 residues. V lost 0 bases, J lost 5 bases, and 6 bases stayed unmatched. Germline CDR1 is LNHDA and CDR2 is SQIVND (reference sequence). CDR3 bases: TGTGCCAGTAGTATAGAAGGGGGACAGGGAAAAGATACGCAGTATTTT. Its protein product is CASSIEGGQGKDTQYF.

The rearrangement uses TRBV18 and TRBJ2-7, with D maybe TRBD1 (5 bases). Trimming took off 6 bases at V and 8 bases at J, with 20 bases between the two ends. Germline V gives CDR1 KGHSH, CDR2 LQKENI. CDR3 size: 14 residues. The CDR3 DNA reads TGTGCCAGCTCTGGTGGAGAAAGGGGCTTGAAGCAGTACTTC. It codes for CASSGGERGLKQYF. Together with reference TRBV18 and TRBJ2-7, the CDR3 gives the full variable domain: NAGVMQNPRHLVRRRGQEARLRCSPMKGHSHVYWYRQLPEEGLKFMVYLQKENIIDESGMPKERFSAEFPKEGPSILRIQQVVRGDSAAYFCASSGGERGLKQYFGPGTRLTVT.

This sequence joins TRBV7-2 and TRBJ2-3; 10 bases agree with TRBD2. V was pared by 5 bases and J by 6 bases, with 20 bases of the junction left unmatched. Germline V gene sequence: CDR1 SGHTA, CDR2 FQGNSA. The CDR3 sequence is 19 residues long. Here the CDR3 reads CASSVTAGGLNLLMDTQYF. CDR3 nucleotides: TGTGCCAGCAGCGTAACAGCGGGGGGGCTAAACCTTTTGATGGATACGCAGTATTTT.

V and J are TRBV5-4 and TRBJ1-1, with 8 bases fitting TRBD1. V lost 2 bases, J lost 2 bases, and 2 bases stayed unmatched. In germline, CDR1 is SGHNT, CDR2 YYREEE (reference sequence). The CDR3 loop spans 14 amino acids. The CDR3, as DNA: TGTGCCAGCAGCTTTGACAGGGGAAACACTGAAGCTTTCTTT. It yields the protein CASSFDRGNTEAFF.

The chain is built from TRBV19 and TRBJ1-5, with D possibly being TRBD1 (6 bases). Germline V lookup: CDR1 LNHDA, CDR2 SQIVND (reference sequence). This CDR3 comprises 15 residues. V was cut by 4 bases and J by 2 bases, with 12 bases left in between. The CDR3 region is CASSTQGLGNQPQHF. In nucleotides, the CDR3 is TGTGCCAGTAGTACCCAGGGGCTCGGCAATCAGCCCCAGCATTTT.

The chain employs TRBV6-1 and TRBJ1-2; no clear D gene. Deletions cut 1 base from V and 3 bases from J, with 9 bases between. The CDR3 loop spans 14 amino acids. Germline assignment: CDR1 MNHNS and CDR2 SASEGT. The CDR3 is CASSEGQVDYGYTF. The CDR3 coding sequence is TGTGCCAGCAGTGAAGGGCAGGTCGACTATGGCTACACCTTC.